This note documents a single T cell receptor beta chain sequence. Antigen: not known. Donors in the study were healthy people who gave bone marrow. The data derive from a study of cytomegalovirus exposure and HLA in healthy donors. Overall study results and limits: Most of the CMV-associated TCR beta chains (in a later analysis) appeared to be HLA-restricted. Most TCR sequences proved rare, with some public TCRs found in many donors. High sensitivity and specificity were reportedly achieved when the classifier diagnosed cytomegalovirus status.

PCR involved 60 Vbeta and 13 Jbeta primers. The protocol was immunoSEQ multiplex PCR, while the TCRdb copy is restricted to in-frame clones and leaves out a portion. Among about 96,000 clones listed, roughly 74% were seen once. Germline V gene lookup returns CDR1 SGHTA and CDR2 FQGTGA. The V end was cut by 2 bases, the J end by 2 bases, with 9 bases between. The length of the CDR3 is 15 residues. Specimen: PBMCs. The rearrangement links TRBV7-3 to TRBJ2-2, with TRBD2 as a possible D gene (6 bases). The sequence was obtained from a woman in her 70s in good health and CMV-seropositive. CDR3 sequence: CASSLAGLNTGELFF. CDR3 sequence (DNA): TGTGCCAGCAGCTTAGCGGGGTTAAACACCGGGGAGCTGTTTTTT.